The next 14 T cell receptor beta chains were all read from a single sample in a study of cytomegalovirus exposure and HLA in healthy donors. Vbeta (60) and Jbeta (13) primers were used in the PCR. This table comes from immunoSEQ multiplex PCR, and its TCRdb copy is limited to in-frame clones, with some not included. This repertoire shows 100,000 to 150,000 clones, approximately 80% found once; its top ten account for around 1.2%. Sequenced sample: PBMCs. Receptors were obtained from a girl aged 2 to 10 in good health and CMV-seronegative.

This clone showed up just once. The chain links TRBV15 to TRBJ1-5; D gene ambiguous. Trimming shortened V by 0 bases and J by 0 bases, and 6 bases separated the two germline ends. Germline V CDR1 and CDR2: LNHNV, YYDKDF (reference sequence). This CDR3 spans 15 amino acids. CDR3: CATSRDGGSNQPQHF. The CDR3 DNA reads as TGTGCCACCAGCAGAGATGGCGGTAGCAATCAGCCCCAGCATTTT. The full variable domain, completed using reference TRBV15 and TRBJ1-5, is DAMVIQNPRYQVTQFGKPVTLSCSQTLNHNVMYWYQQKSSQAPKLLFHYYDKDFNNEADTPDNFQSRRPNTSFCFLDIRSPGLGDTAMYLCATSRDGGSNQPQHFGDGTRLSIL.

This clone was seen once. The gene calls are TRBV30 and TRBJ1-4, with 7 bases that match TRBD1. Germline V lookup: CDR1 GTSNPN, CDR2 SVGIG (reference sequence). With 0 bases clipped from V and 5 bases from J, the junction kept 6 bases outside the gene matches. CDR3 length equals 15 residues. The CDR3 loop is CAWSVQTGRNEKLFF. The CDR3 DNA reads TGTGCCTGGAGTGTACAGACAGGGAGGAATGAAAAACTGTTTTTT.

This clone was seen more than once but under ten times. This chain joins TRBV7-2 and TRBJ2-7; TRBD2 matches 8 bases. Germline V gene lookup returns CDR1 SGHTA and CDR2 FQGNSA. The CDR3 covers 15 residues. Unmatched junction bases numbered 5, after V lost 4 bases and J lost 0 bases. As DNA, the CDR3 is TGTGCCAGCAGCTCCCGTAGCGGGGTCTCCTACGAGCAGTACTTC. Amino acids: CASSSRSGVSYEQYF.

V usage is TRBV9 and J usage is TRBJ1-1; 7 bases fit TRBD1. V shed 7 bases and J 0 bases; nucleotides not matched to a gene: 9. This CDR3 is built from 15 residues. Looked up from germline, CDR1 is SGDLS and CDR2 is YYNGEE. The CDR3 bases are TGTGCCAGCGTGAAGGGACAGCTAATGAACACTGAAGCTTTCTTT. Translation gives CASVKGQLMNTEAFF.

The chain recombines TRBV5-1 with TRBJ2-1; 16 positions match TRBD2. Germline V gene lookup returns CDR1 SGHRS and CDR2 YFSETQ. The CDR3 is 22 residues long. J was trimmed by 4 bases and V by 2 bases; bases with no gene match: 18. The CDR3 sequence is CASSFGTSGRAIVPEPYNEQFF. Written as DNA, the CDR3 is TGCGCCAGCAGCTTCGGGACTAGCGGGAGGGCCATAGTCCCGGAACCATACAATGAGCAGTTCTTC.

This clone was seen only a few times. The gene calls are TRBV2 and TRBJ2-7; 8 bases agree with TRBD2. The CDR3 has 16 amino acids. J was trimmed by 2 bases and V by 6 bases; bases with no gene match: 12. CDR1 is SNHLY and CDR2 is FYNNEI in the germline V gene. CDR3 nucleotides: TGTGCCAGCAGCGCTACCCCCGGGACTAGTCCCTACGAGCAGTACTTC. Its protein is CASSATPGTSPYEQYF.

J is TRBJ1-2 and V is TRBV4-1; TRBD1 agrees at 10 bases. The V segment lost 1 base and the J segment 4 bases; nucleotides outside the gene matches: 3. Germline V lookup: CDR1 MGHRA, CDR2 YSYEKL. The CDR3 runs 15 residues. CDR3 coding DNA: TGCGCCAGCAGCCAAGGGGACAGGGGACCCTATGGCTACACCTTC. Its protein product is CASSQGDRGPYGYTF.

This clone was found a few times. V is TRBV28 and J is TRBJ1-5; possibly TRBD1 for D (6 bases). The germline V gene has CDR1 MDHEN and CDR2 SYDVKM. The V gene lost 6 bases and the J gene lost 7 bases, with 19 bases spanning the gap. The CDR3 is made up of 15 amino acids. The CDR3 sequence is CASSLLTGFGQPQHF. The DNA for the CDR3 is TGTGCCAGCAGCCTTCTCACAGGGTTTGGGCAGCCCCAGCATTTT.

The J gene is TRBJ1-5, the V gene TRBV4-3; D remains ambiguous. The CDR3 is 14 amino acids. In germline, CDR1 is LGHNA, CDR2 YSLEER. Trimming removed 0 bases from V and 2 bases from J, with 5 bases in between. The CDR3 loop reads CASSQDLRNQPQHF. The CDR3 DNA follows: TGCGCCAGCAGCCAAGATCTTCGCAATCAGCCCCAGCATTTT.

The chain links TRBV6-6 to TRBJ1-4, with D possibly TRBD1 on 6 matching bases. Germline CDR1 reads MNHNY; CDR2 reads SVGAGI (reference sequence). V was trimmed by 5 bases and J by 4 bases, leaving 11 bases between them. The CDR3 is 14 amino acids. The CDR3 reads CASSPGVGNEKLFF. The CDR3 nucleotides are TGTGCCAGCAGTCCAGGGGTGGGTAATGAAAAACTGTTTTTT.

The chain uses TRBV10-1 and TRBJ2-5; 10 nucleotides match TRBD1. Germline V lookup: CDR1 WNHNN, CDR2 SYGVQD (reference sequence). The junction had 2 bases not matched to a gene; V was cut back by 3 bases and J by 7 bases. The CDR3 runs 13 residues. This CDR3 reads CASSEGDRGTQYF. CDR3 coding DNA: TGCGCCAGCAGTGAAGGGGACAGGGGGACCCAGTACTTC.

This rearrangement joins TRBV6-5 to TRBJ1-2; D remains ambiguous. The V end was cut by 3 bases, the J end by 6 bases, with 11 bases between. The CDR3 is made up of 13 amino acids. CDR1 and CDR2 from the germline V gene are MNHEY and SVGAGI. The CDR3: CASSYARGDGYTF. Written as DNA, the CDR3 is TGTGCCAGCAGTTATGCCCGGGGAGATGGCTACACCTTC.

This chain connects TRBV4-1 to TRBJ2-7, with D possibly being TRBD2 (6 bases). There are 14 residues in the CDR3. V was trimmed by 1 base and J by 1 base, leaving 8 bases between them. Germline values: CDR1 MGHRA, CDR2 YSYEKL. The CDR3 sequence is CASSQVGGSYEQYF. The CDR3 bases are TGCGCCAGCAGCCAAGTCGGGGGATCCTACGAGCAGTACTTC.

V gene TRBV28 combines with J gene TRBJ1-1, with 10 bases fitting TRBD1. CDR3 length equals 16 residues. The germline V gene has CDR1 MDHEN and CDR2 SYDVKM. J was trimmed by 1 base and V by 7 bases; bases with no gene match: 9. In DNA, the CDR3 is TGTGCCAGCACACGGGACAGGGGATCCTGGAACACTGAAGCTTTCTTT. It codes for CASTRDRGSWNTEAFF.